The 26 T cell receptor beta chains below were found in one sample sequenced in a study of CD8+ T cells in alopecia areata. The treatment: oral pan-JAK inhibitor, 5-10 mg twice daily. RNA was extracted and reverse transcribed into cDNA as the sequencing template. Libraries were prepared by immunoSEQ multiplex PCR; TCRdb keeps only in-frame clonotypes and omits some of them. The sample includes roughly 280,000 clones, 45% to 70% seen only once; the top ten take 0.75% to 0.95%. Sequenced material: CD4+ T cells sorted from blood, taken around week 53, from a patient treated with tofacitinib. The receptors come from a human donor with alopecia areata.

This rearrangement joins TRBV29-1 to TRBJ1-4; 10 positions agree with TRBD1. The CDR3 is 14 amino acids. V trimming: 4 bases; J trimming: 8 bases; junction bases outside the gene matches: 7. Per germline, CDR1 SQVTM and CDR2 ANQGSEA. The CDR3 DNA reads as TGCAGCGTTGTGGGGGACAGGGGTGCGGAAAAACTGTTTTTT. It translates to CSVVGDRGAEKLFF.

The genes are TRBV6-6 and TRBJ1-1, with a possible D match to TRBD1 (6 bases). This CDR3 has 15 amino acids. Germline lookup yields CDR1 MNHNY and CDR2 SVGAGI (reference sequence). Trimming left V 2 bases short and J 1 base short, with 11 bases between. The DNA of the CDR3 is TGTGCCAGCAGTTACGAGTCAGGGGAGAACACTGAAGCTTTCTTT. It yields the protein CASSYESGENTEAFF.

The CDR3 reads CASSRDPSSERYF. The CDR3 coding sequence is TGTGCCAGCAGCCGCGACCCTTCTAGCGAGCGGTACTTC. The chain recombines TRBV7-9 with TRBJ2-5, with a tentative D call TRBD2 (6 bases). Germline loops: CDR1 SEHNR, CDR2 FQNEAQ (reference sequence). This CDR3 spans 13 amino acids. V gave up 5 bases and J gave up 13 bases, with 20 bases separating them. The full variable domain, rest sourced from reference TRBV7-9 and TRBJ2-5, is DTGVSQNPRHKITKRGQNVTFRCDPISEHNRLYWYRQTLGQGPEFLTYFQNEAQLEKSRLLSDRFSAERPKGSFSTLEIQRTEQGDSAMYLCASSRDPSSERYFGPGTRLLVL.

The V and J genes are TRBV7-9 and TRBJ2-5; 11 nucleotides agree with TRBD2. This CDR3 is built from 14 residues. Germline trimming cut 4 bases from V and 5 bases from J; bases unmatched to any gene: 3. The germline CDR1 and CDR2 sequences are SEHNR and FQNEAQ (reference sequence). Here the CDR3 reads CASSSRLAGETQYF. CDR3 DNA: TGTGCCAGCAGCTCCCGACTAGCGGGGGAGACCCAGTACTTC.

The chain recombines TRBV7-6 with TRBJ2-5; no clear D. Per the germline V gene, CDR1 is SGHVS and CDR2 is FNYEAQ. This CDR3 contains 13 residues. V was cut by 1 base and J by 1 base, with 4 bases left in between. The CDR3 sequence is CASSLVFQETQYF. CDR3 sequence (DNA): TGTGCCAGCAGCTTAGTCTTCCAAGAGACCCAGTACTTC.

The chain recombines TRBV9 with TRBJ2-3, with D possibly TRBD2 on 5 matching bases. Germline V gives CDR1 SGDLS, CDR2 YYNGEE. With 2 bases removed from V and 0 bases from J, the gap between germline ends came to 16 bases. The CDR3 contains 17 residues. For the CDR3, the DNA is TGTGCCAGCAGCGTTGCTTCGGGGATAGCTAGCACAGATACGCAGTATTTT. It translates to CASSVASGIASTDTQYF. The full variable domain, with the rest looked up from reference TRBV9 and TRBJ2-3, is DSGVTQTPKHLITATGQRVTLRCSPRSGDLSVYWYQQSLDQGLQFLIQYYNGEERAKGNILERFSAQQFPDLHSELNLSSLELGDSALYFCASSVASGIASTDTQYFGPGTRLTVL.

This rearrangement joins TRBV27 to TRBJ2-7; the match to TRBD1 covers 7 bases. Germline assignment: CDR1 MNHEY and CDR2 SMNVEV (reference sequence). V gave up 11 bases and J gave up 2 bases; unmatched junction bases: 6. The CDR3 covers 12 residues. CDR3 residues: CAVRQGPYEQYF. CDR3 sequence (DNA): TGTGCCGTACGACAGGGCCCCTACGAGCAGTACTTC.

This chain uses TRBV5-6 with TRBJ2-3; the D gene is possibly TRBD1 (5 bases). Germline CDR1 reads SGHDT; CDR2 reads YYEEEE. The CDR3 is 15 amino acids. Trimming stripped 0 bases from V and 3 bases from J, with 11 bases between. The CDR3 protein is CASSLVGEGTDTQYF. Here the CDR3 DNA reads TGTGCCAGCAGCTTGGTAGGGGAAGGGACAGATACGCAGTATTTT. Complete variable domain (other parts from reference TRBV5-6 and TRBJ2-3): DAGVTQSPTHLIKTRGQQVTLRCSPKSGHDTVSWYQQALGQGPQFIFQYYEEEERQRGNFPDRFSGHQFPNYSSELNVNALLLGDSALYLCASSLVGEGTDTQYFGPGTRLTVL.

This clone appeared a few times. V and J are TRBV4-3 and TRBJ2-2; D is undetermined. Trimming cost V 4 bases and J 4 bases, with 10 bases left between them. Germline loops: CDR1 LGHNA, CDR2 YSLEER. The CDR3 spans 14 residues. The DNA for the CDR3 is TGCGCCAGCAGCCCCGTACTGGCCACCGGGGAGCTGTTTTTT. Translated, it gives CASSPVLATGELFF.

In nucleotides, the CDR3 is TGCGCCAGCAGCCAAGGACACTCCCAAGAGACCCAGTACTTC. Translation gives CASSQGHSQETQYF. The gene calls are TRBV4-1 and TRBJ2-5; the D is unclear. The CDR3 extends over 14 amino acids. V was clipped by 1 base and J by 1 base, with 7 bases between them. Germline-derived CDR1 and CDR2 are MGHRA and YSYEKL.

This clone was counted a single time. This rearrangement joins TRBV2 to TRBJ2-5; weak D call: TRBD1 (7 bases). The ends were cut back, 6 bases at V and 5 bases at J, with 16 bases in the middle. The germline V gene has CDR1 SNHLY and CDR2 FYNNEI. This CDR3 is built from 14 residues. The CDR3 DNA is TGTGCCAGCAGCGCACCGACAGGGAGGGAGACCCAGTACTTC. Protein product: CASSAPTGRETQYF.

This clone was seen a few times. The V and J genes are TRBV27 and TRBJ1-2; no clear D gene. Germline CDR1 is MNHEY and CDR2 is SMNVEV (reference sequence). V lost 2 bases, J lost 4 bases, and 14 bases lay in between. The length of the CDR3 is 15 residues. As DNA, the CDR3 is TGTGCCAGCAGTTTAGTTCCAGGAGTGCCCTATGGCTACACCTTC. This encodes CASSLVPGVPYGYTF.

The chain links TRBV6-5 to TRBJ2-1; the D is unclear. Germline V lookup: CDR1 MNHEY, CDR2 SVGAGI. This CDR3 contains 11 residues. Trimming left V 7 bases short and J 6 bases short, with 7 bases between. The CDR3 nucleotides read TGTGCCAGCATAAGGGTCAATGAGCAGTTCTTC. Residues: CASIRVNEQFF.

This sequence joins TRBV15 and TRBJ2-6; 7 positions agree with TRBD1. Unmatched junction bases numbered 19, after V lost 3 bases and J lost 2 bases. The germline V gene encodes CDR1 LNHNV and CDR2 YYDKDF (reference sequence). CDR3 length: 21 amino acids. The CDR3 DNA sequence: TGTGCCACCAGCAGGGGGTCGGGACAGACCGTCTCTATTCCTGGGGCCAACGTCCTGACTTTC. This translates into CATSRGSGQTVSIPGANVLTF.

This chain joins TRBV25-1 and TRBJ2-7; a possible D gene is TRBD1 (5 bases). Germline CDR1 MGHDK, CDR2 SYGVNS. Trimming took off 3 bases at V and 2 bases at J, with 11 bases between the two ends. This CDR3 has 14 amino acids. This chain's CDR3 is CASSDSRATYEQYF. CDR3 nucleotide sequence: TGTGCCAGCAGTGACTCCAGGGCAACCTACGAGCAGTACTTC.

This clone has just one count. The chain is built from TRBV10-3 and TRBJ2-5; D is ambiguous. V lost 4 bases to trimming and J lost 1 base, with 7 bases between them. Germline V gives CDR1 ENHRY, CDR2 SYGVKD. The CDR3 runs 13 residues. The CDR3: CAISGTVQETQYF. The CDR3 coding sequence is TGTGCCATCAGTGGGACGGTCCAAGAGACCCAGTACTTC.

This chain joins TRBV7-2 and TRBJ1-5; TRBD1 matches at 10 bases. J lost 7 bases, V lost 1 base, and 4 bases had no gene match. The germline V gene encodes CDR1 SGHTA and CDR2 FQGNSA. CDR3 size: 15 residues. Here the CDR3 reads CASSLGTGGKQPQHF. CDR3 DNA: TGTGCCAGCAGCTTAGGGACAGGGGGAAAGCAGCCCCAGCATTTT.

This clone was detected a few times. This sequence joins TRBV5-1 and TRBJ2-1, with D perhaps matching TRBD2 (6 bases). The CDR3 is 13 residues long. Trimming removed 5 bases from V and 9 bases from J, with 15 bases in between. Germline CDR1 reads SGHRS; CDR2 reads YFSETQ. CDR3 coding DNA: TGCGCCAGCAGTCTCGGGGGTGGGAGTGAGCAGTTCTTC. Its protein product is CASSLGGGSEQFF.

The chain employs TRBV4-1 and TRBJ1-6; 7 bases are shared with TRBD1. This CDR3 region has 18 residues. Germline V gives CDR1 MGHRA, CDR2 YSYEKL. Unmatched junction bases numbered 18, after V lost 3 bases and J lost 10 bases. The CDR3 spells CASSHTLNRGTRGSPLHF. In DNA, the CDR3 is TGCGCCAGCAGCCACACATTAAACAGGGGAACAAGAGGATCACCCCTCCACTTT.

The chain combines TRBV6-6 with TRBJ2-5, with a tentative D call TRBD2 (7 bases). The CDR3 sequence is 16 residues long. Trimming removed 4 bases from V and 5 bases from J, with 20 bases in between. CDR1 and CDR2 (germline): MNHNY, SVGAGI (reference sequence). The CDR3 spells CASSSGLGGAEETQYF. DNA of the CDR3: TGTGCCAGCAGTTCTGGCTTAGGGGGGGCTGAGGAGACCCAGTACTTC.

The J gene is TRBJ2-7, the V gene TRBV9; TRBD1 aligns across 7 bases. The CDR3 loop spans 14 amino acids. V trimming: 4 bases; J trimming: 2 bases; junction bases outside the gene matches: 6. Germline CDR1 and CDR2: SGDLS and YYNGEE. CDR3 coding DNA: TGTGCCAGCAGCCGTACGACAGGGACCTACGAGCAGTACTTC. Translated: CASSRTTGTYEQYF.

This clone was detected once. In the same sample, other DNA sequences code for this CDR3. The rearrangement uses TRBV5-1 and TRBJ2-3; D remains ambiguous. Germline V gene lookup returns CDR1 SGHRS and CDR2 YFSETQ. V was cut by 0 bases and J by 2 bases, with 7 bases left in between. The CDR3 has 14 amino acids. CDR3 nucleotide sequence: TGCGCCAGCAGCTTGGTACAGCTCACAGATACGCAGTATTTT. Translation: CASSLVQLTDTQYF.

On this clone: Within the sample, other DNA sequences also encode this same CDR3. The V gene is TRBV9, the J gene TRBJ2-3; D gene uncertain. CDR3 length: 12 amino acids. In germline, CDR1 is SGDLS, CDR2 YYNGEE. V was pared by 0 bases and J by 4 bases, with 3 bases between. The CDR3 loop is CASSVVPDTQYF. The DNA for the CDR3 is TGTGCCAGCAGCGTAGTACCAGATACGCAGTATTTT.

This clone was seen a handful of times. The gene calls are TRBV29-1 and TRBJ2-7; 11 nucleotides agree with TRBD2. Germline trimming cut 7 bases from V and 3 bases from J; bases unmatched to any gene: 8. In germline, CDR1 is SQVTM, CDR2 ANQGSEA. This CDR3 region has 14 residues. The CDR3, as DNA: TGCAGCGCAGCGACTAGCGGGGTTTTCTACGAGCAGTACTTC. Translated, it gives CSAATSGVFYEQYF.

This clone was counted only a few times. In nucleotides, the CDR3 is TGCAGCGTTGTCGGGCAGAGAAGAAACACCATATATTTT. This translates into CSVVGQRRNTIYF. The rearrangement links TRBV29-1 to TRBJ1-3; D gene ambiguous. With 4 bases removed from V and 5 bases from J, the gap between germline ends came to 12 bases. The germline gives CDR1 SQVTM, CDR2 ANQGSEA. CDR3 length equals 13 residues.

V gene TRBV6-5 combines with J gene TRBJ1-5, with no clear D. This CDR3 has 14 residues. The V gene lost 6 bases and the J gene lost 1 base, with 10 bases spanning the gap. Germline CDR1 is MNHEY and CDR2 is SVGAGI. DNA for the CDR3: TGTGCCAGCAGCCCGCTCTCCAGCAATCAGCCCCAGCATTTT. It is translated as CASSPLSSNQPQHF.